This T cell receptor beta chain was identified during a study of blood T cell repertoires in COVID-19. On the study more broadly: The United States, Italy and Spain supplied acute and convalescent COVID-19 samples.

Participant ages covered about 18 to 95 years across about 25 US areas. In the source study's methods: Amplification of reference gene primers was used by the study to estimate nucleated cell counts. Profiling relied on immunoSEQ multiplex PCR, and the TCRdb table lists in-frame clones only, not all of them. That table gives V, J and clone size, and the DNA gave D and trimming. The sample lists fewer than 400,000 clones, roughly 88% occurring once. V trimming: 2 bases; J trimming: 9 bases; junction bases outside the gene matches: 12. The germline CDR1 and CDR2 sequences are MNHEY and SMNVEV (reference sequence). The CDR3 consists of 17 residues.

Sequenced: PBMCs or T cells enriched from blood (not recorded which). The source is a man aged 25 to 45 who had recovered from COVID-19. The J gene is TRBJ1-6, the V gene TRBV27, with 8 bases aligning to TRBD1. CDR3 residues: CASSLSIDRGLISPLHF. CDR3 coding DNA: TGTGCCAGCAGTTTAAGCATTGACAGGGGCCTCATTTCACCCCTCCACTTT.